Listed below are T cell receptor beta chains from one sample, sequenced in a study of blood T cell repertoires in COVID-19. Sequencing was performed with immunoSEQ multiplex PCR; in TCRdb, only in-frame clones are kept and a portion is missing. The sample contains 200,000 to 300,000 clones, roughly four fifths of which appear only once. The material sequenced was peripheral blood. The receptors were sampled from a woman aged 55 to 70 with active or convalescent COVID-19. Each CDR3 is given without its conserved first and last residue.

j_gene,v_gene,CDR3aa
TRBJ2-3,TRBV10-2,ASSEPATRSSTDTQY
TRBJ1-1,TRBV7-3,ASSFDRGPGEAF
TRBJ1-5,TRBV4-1,ASSRTDTPYQPQH
TRBJ2-1,TRBV28,ASSGGGYNEQF
TRBJ2-6,TRBV6-1,ASSEGTDFSGANVLT
TRBJ2-1,TRBV7-2,ASSLSPVSYNEQF
TRBJ1-2,TRBV4-3,ASSPRSAPGANYGYT
TRBJ1-1,TRBV4-2,ASSQDGGQRNTEAF
TRBJ1-2,TRBV6-5,ASRRSGYHGYT
TRBJ2-5,TRBV3-1/TRBV3-2,ASSQDPAGGRETQY
TRBJ1-2,TRBV9,ASSVAYT
TRBJ1-1,TRBV12-3/TRBV12-4,ASSLAAGRAF
TRBJ2-2,TRBV19,AITGTATGELF
TRBJ1-2,TRBV12-5,ASGLGGQGTAYGYT
TRBJ1-6,TRBV4-3,ASSQDVGLRSPLH
TRBJ2-2,TRBV5-6,ASSLLATVNTGELF
TRBJ1-1,TRBV5-8,ASSLSRRMNTEAF
TRBJ1-5,TRBV2,ASRATESLNQPQH
TRBJ1-2,TRBV6-6,ASSYYTAREGNGYT
TRBJ2-7,TRBV4-1,ASSLGSASGGLYEQY
TRBJ2-7,TRBV29-1,SVGQGVYEQY
TRBJ2-5,TRBV18,ASSPPTGTGGETQY
TRBJ1-2,TRBV30,AWSPELYGYT
TRBJ2-1,TRBV5-1,ASSLGLAGGSNEQF
TRBJ2-2,TRBV29-1,SVQQGANTGELF
TRBJ2-7,TRBV2,ASSELGPYGEQY
TRBJ2-7,TRBV5-4,ASSLRLLPYEQY
TRBJ1-1,TRBV5-6,ASSLWGGTEAF
TRBJ1-1,TRBV20-1,SARATSGAF
TRBJ2-3,TRBV4-3,ASSQEVARTRTDTQY
TRBJ1-4,TRBV7-9,ASSFRRGASTNEKLF
TRBJ1-2,TRBV25-1,ASSGTDSVYGYT
TRBJ2-7,TRBV1,TSSRHVLSYEQY
TRBJ2-5,TRBV7-6,ASSLRGAGGPETQY
TRBJ2-5,TRBV7-8,ASSPRGSQETQY
TRBJ1-2,TRBV6-5,ASSPSQGGGYT
TRBJ2-7,TRBV4-1,ASSQVRGGDEQY
TRBJ1-3,TRBV6-1,ASSEAQLLGGSGNTIY
TRBJ1-2,TRBV6-5,ASSQGVSYGYT
TRBJ2-7,TRBV27,ASKRASTYEQY
TRBJ1-2,TRBV28,ASRPGQANYGYT
TRBJ1-2,TRBV5-1,ASSLEQQGYGYT
TRBJ2-5,TRBV6-6,ASSYLLAGAETQY
TRBJ1-5,TRBV4-3,ASSLDRGQPQH
TRBJ2-1,TRBV27,ASSFSVTNEQF
TRBJ2-1,TRBV5-1,ASSLVDNEQF
TRBJ2-3,TRBV19,ASSLGGRASDTQY
TRBJ2-3,TRBV7-2,ASSLDPGGRDTQY
TRBJ1-1,TRBV3-1/TRBV3-2,ASSQAGLGTEAF
TRBJ1-5,TRBV30,AWGRGQPQH
TRBJ1-3,TRBV11-3,ASSPTGSGNTIY
TRBJ2-3,TRBV4-1,ASSQELAQGTDTQY
TRBJ1-1,TRBV5-6,ASSITTGLGTEAF
TRBJ1-2,TRBV27,ASSPRDPNYGYT
TRBJ1-3,TRBV11-2,ASSLRGTGGNTIY
TRBJ1-6,TRBV5-1,ASKRRPGEGSPLH
TRBJ2-6,TRBV7-9,ASRRAGSRTGANVLT
TRBJ2-5,TRBV29-1,STPRTGSSRETQY
TRBJ2-5,TRBV29-1,SVEIQGFTQY